The entry that follows covers one T cell receptor beta chain sequence. Random hexamers served to reverse transcribe roughly 0.45 to 1 ug RNA. Amplification of TCR beta CDR3 was carried out by immunoSEQ multiplex PCR, which covered 54 Vbeta and 13 Jbeta segments. TCRdb called the immunoSEQ multiplex PCR reads again in MiXCR, with one record for every CDR3 protein. The table records about 170,000 distinct CDR3 sequences, 85% to 95% of them present only once. The multiple sclerosis controls were treatment-naive patients, and their relapsing-remitting disease was stable or active. Both CD4+ and CD8+ T cells were negatively isolated, and TEMRA cells underwent FACS enrichment. The entry originates in a study of CD8 T cells in Susac syndrome. The germline CDR1 and CDR2 sequences are SGHNT and YYREEE (reference sequence). V dropped 3 bases and J dropped 0; count of bases not matched to a gene: 14. The CDR3 runs 18 residues.

The source is a human donor with multiple sclerosis. Sequenced input: CD4+ T cells from PBMCs. V and J are TRBV5-4 and TRBJ1-1, with 7 bases identical to TRBD1. The CDR3 region is CASSSQGGGGPMNTEAFF. The CDR3 DNA reads TGTGCCAGCAGCTCACAGGGTGGAGGGGGCCCAATGAACACTGAAGCTTTCTTT.